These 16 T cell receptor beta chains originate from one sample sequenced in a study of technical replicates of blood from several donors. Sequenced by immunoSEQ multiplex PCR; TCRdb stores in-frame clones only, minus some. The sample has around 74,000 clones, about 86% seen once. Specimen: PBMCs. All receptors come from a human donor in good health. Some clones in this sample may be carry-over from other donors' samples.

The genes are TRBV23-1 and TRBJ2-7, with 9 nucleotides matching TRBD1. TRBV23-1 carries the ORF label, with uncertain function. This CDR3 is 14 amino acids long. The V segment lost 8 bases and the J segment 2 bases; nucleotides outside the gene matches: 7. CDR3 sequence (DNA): TGCGCCAGCGTATACCGGGACAGGGCCTACGAGCAGTACTTC. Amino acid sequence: CASVYRDRAYEQYF.

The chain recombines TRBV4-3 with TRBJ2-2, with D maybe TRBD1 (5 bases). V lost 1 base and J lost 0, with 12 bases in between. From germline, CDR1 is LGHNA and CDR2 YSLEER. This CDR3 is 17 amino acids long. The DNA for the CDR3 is TGCGCCAGCAGCCAAGGTAGTGGGGCCCCGAACACCGGGGAGCTGTTTTTT. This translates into CASSQGSGAPNTGELFF.

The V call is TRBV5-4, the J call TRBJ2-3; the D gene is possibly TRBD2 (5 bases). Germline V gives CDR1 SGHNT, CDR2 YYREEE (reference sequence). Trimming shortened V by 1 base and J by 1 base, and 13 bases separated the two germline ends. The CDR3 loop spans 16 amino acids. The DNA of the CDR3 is TGTGCCAGCAGCTTGCGCGCTAGCTCCGGCACAGATACGCAGTATTTT. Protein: CASSLRASSGTDTQYF.

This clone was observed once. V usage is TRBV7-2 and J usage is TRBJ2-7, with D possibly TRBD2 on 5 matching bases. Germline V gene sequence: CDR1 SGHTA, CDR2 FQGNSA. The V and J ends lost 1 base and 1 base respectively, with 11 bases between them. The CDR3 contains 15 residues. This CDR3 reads CASSLDSGTSYEQYF. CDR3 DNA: TGTGCCAGCAGCTTAGACAGCGGTACATCCTACGAGCAGTACTTC.

CDR3 sequence reads: CASSLPGQGGSPLHF. The CDR3 coding sequence is TGTGCCAGTAGTTTACCGGGACAGGGGGGTTCACCCCTCCACTTT. V usage is TRBV19 and J usage is TRBJ1-6; TRBD1 agrees at 11 bases. J lost 9 bases, V lost 5 bases, and 6 bases had no gene match. This CDR3 region has 15 residues. CDR1 is LNHDA and CDR2 is SQIVND in the germline V gene (reference sequence). The variable domain in full, completed from reference TRBV19 and TRBJ1-6, reads DGGITQSPKYLFRKEGQNVTLSCEQNLNHDAMYWYRQDPGQGLRLIYYSQIVNDFQKGDIAEGYSVSREKKESFPLTVTSAQKNPTAFYLCASSLPGQGGSPLHFGNGTRLTVT.

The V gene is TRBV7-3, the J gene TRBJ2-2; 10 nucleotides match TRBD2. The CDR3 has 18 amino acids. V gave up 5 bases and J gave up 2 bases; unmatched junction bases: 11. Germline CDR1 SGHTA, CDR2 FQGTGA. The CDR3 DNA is TGTGCCAGCAGCACACGTGGACTAGCGGCAGCAAACACCGGGGAGCTGTTTTTT. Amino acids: CASSTRGLAAANTGELFF.

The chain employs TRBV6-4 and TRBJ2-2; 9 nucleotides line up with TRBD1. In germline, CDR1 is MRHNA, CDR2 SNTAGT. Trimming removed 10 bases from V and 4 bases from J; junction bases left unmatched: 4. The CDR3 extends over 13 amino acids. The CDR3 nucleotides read TGTGCCACCGGACAGGGGCCCACCGGGGAGCTGTTTTTT. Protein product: CATGQGPTGELFF.

CDR3 region: CASSLRTGEVVYEQYF. DNA of the CDR3: TGTGCCAGCAGTTTGAGGACAGGGGAGGTTGTGTACGAGCAGTACTTC. The chain uses TRBV27 and TRBJ2-7; 9 bases align to TRBD1. V was clipped by 3 bases and J by 4 bases; unmatched bases: 10. The germline gives CDR1 MNHEY, CDR2 SMNVEV (reference sequence). The CDR3 spans 16 residues.

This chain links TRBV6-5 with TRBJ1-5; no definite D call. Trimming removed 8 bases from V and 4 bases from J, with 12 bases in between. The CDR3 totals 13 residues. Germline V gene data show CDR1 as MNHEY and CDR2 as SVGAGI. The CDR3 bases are TGTGCCAGCCGACGGAGCAGTAATCAGCCCCAGCATTTT. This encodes CASRRSSNQPQHF.

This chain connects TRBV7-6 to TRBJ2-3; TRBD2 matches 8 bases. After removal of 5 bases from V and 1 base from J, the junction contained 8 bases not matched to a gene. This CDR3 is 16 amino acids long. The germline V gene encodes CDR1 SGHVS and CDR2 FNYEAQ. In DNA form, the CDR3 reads TGTGCCAGCAGCCCGAATCGGGGGGGAGGCACAGATACGCAGTATTTT. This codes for CASSPNRGGGTDTQYF.

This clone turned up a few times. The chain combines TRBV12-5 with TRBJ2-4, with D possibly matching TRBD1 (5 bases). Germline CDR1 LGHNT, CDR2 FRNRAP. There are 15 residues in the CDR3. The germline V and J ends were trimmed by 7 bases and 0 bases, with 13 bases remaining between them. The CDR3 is CASADGALAKNIQYF. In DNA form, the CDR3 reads TGTGCTAGTGCTGATGGGGCTCTAGCCAAAAACATTCAGTACTTC. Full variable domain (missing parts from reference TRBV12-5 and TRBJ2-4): DARVTQTPRHKVTEMGQEVTMRCQPILGHNTVFWYRQTMMQGLELLAYFRNRAPLDDSGMPKDRFSAEMPDATLATLKIQPSEPRDSAVYFCASADGALAKNIQYFGAGTRLSVL.

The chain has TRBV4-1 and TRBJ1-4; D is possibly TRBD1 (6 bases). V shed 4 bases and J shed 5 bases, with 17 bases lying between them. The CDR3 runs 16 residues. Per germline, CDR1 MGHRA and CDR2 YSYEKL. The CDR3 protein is CASSLKGGRANEKLFF. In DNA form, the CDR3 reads TGCGCCAGCAGCCTGAAGGGGGGGCGCGCAAATGAAAAACTGTTTTTT.

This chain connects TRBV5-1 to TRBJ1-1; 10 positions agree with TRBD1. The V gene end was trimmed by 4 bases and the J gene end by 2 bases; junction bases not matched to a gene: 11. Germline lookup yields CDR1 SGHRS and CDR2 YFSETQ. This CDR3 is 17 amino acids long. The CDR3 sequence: CASSTRQGALLNTEAFF. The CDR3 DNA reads TGCGCCAGCAGCACGAGACAGGGGGCTCTACTTAACACTGAAGCTTTCTTT.

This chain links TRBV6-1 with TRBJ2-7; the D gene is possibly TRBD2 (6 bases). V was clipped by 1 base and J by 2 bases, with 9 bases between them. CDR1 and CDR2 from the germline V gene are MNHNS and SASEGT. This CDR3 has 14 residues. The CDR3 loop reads CASSEGGGTYEQYF. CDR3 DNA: TGTGCCAGCAGTGAAGGTGGGGGGACCTACGAGCAGTACTTC.

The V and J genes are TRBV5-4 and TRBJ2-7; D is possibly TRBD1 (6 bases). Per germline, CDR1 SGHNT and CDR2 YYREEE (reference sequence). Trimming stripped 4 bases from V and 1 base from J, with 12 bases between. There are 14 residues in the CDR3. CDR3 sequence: CASSQRTASYEQYF. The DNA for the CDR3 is TGTGCCAGCAGCCAAAGGACAGCGTCCTACGAGCAGTACTTC.

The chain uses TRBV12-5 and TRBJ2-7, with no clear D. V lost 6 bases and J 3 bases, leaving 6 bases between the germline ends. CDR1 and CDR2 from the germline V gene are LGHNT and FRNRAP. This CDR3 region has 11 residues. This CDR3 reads CASGTYYEQYF. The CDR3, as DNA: TGTGCTAGTGGGACTTACTACGAGCAGTACTTC.